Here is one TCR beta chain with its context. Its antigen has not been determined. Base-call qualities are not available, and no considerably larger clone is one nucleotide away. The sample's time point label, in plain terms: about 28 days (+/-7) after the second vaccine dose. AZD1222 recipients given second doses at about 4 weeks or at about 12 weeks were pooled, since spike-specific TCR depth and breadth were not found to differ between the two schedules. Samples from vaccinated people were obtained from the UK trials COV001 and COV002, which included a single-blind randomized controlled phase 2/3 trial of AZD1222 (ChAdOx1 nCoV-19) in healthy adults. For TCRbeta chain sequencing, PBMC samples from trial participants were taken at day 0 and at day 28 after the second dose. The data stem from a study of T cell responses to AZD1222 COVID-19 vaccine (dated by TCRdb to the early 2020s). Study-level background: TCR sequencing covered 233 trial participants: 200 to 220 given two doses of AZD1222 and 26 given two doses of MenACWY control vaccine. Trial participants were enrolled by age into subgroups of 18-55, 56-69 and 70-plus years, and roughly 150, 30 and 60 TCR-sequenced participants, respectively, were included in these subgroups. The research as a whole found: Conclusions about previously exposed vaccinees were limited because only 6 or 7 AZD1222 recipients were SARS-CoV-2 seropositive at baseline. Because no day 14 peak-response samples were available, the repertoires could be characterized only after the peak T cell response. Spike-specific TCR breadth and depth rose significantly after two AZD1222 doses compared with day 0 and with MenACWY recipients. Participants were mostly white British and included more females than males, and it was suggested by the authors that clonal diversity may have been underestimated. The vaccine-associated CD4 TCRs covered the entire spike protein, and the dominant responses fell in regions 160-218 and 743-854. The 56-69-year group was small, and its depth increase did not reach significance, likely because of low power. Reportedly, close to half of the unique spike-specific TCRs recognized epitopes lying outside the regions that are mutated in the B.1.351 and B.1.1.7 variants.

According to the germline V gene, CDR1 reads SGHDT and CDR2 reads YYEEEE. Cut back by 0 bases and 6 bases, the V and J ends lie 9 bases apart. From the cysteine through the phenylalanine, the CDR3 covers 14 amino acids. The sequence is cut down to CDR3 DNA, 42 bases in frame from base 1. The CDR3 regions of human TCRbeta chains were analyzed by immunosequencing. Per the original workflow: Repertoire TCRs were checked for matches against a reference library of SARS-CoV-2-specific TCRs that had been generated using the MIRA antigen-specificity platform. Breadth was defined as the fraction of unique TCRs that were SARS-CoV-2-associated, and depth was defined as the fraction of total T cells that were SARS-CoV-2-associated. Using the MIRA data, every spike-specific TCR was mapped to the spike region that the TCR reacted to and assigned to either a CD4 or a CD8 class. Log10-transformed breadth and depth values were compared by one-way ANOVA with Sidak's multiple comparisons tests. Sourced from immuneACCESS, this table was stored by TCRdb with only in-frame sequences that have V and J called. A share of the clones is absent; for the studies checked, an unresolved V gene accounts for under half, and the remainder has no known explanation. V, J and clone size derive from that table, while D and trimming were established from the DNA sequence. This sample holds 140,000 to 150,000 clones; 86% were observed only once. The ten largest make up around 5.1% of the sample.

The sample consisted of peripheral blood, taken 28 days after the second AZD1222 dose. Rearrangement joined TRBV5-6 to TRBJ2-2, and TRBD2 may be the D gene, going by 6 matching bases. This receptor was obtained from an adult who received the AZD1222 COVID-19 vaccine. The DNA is TGTGCCAGCAGCTTGGTGCCGGGAGCCGGGGAGCTGTTTTTT. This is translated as CASSLVPGAGELFF.